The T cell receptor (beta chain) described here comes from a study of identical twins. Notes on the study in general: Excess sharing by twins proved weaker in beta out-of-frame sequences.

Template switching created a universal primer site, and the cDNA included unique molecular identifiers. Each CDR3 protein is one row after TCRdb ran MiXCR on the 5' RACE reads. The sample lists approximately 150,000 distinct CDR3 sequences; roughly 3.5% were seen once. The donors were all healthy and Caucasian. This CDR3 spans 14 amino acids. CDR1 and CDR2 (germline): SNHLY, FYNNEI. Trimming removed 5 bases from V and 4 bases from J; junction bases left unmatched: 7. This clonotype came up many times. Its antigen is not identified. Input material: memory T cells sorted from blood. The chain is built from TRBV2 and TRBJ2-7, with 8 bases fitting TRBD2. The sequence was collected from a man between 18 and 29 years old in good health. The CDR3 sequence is CASSTFGGGYEQYF. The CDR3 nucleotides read TGTGCCAGCAGTACCTTCGGGGGGGGTTACGAGCAGTACTTC.